These 32 T cell receptor beta chains were sequenced from one sample in a study of siplizumab effects on memory and regulatory T cells. The protocol was immunoSEQ multiplex PCR, while the TCRdb copy is restricted to in-frame clones and leaves out a portion. The sample has about 100,000 clones, 85% to 95% seen once. The material sequenced was Tregs sorted from blood. These receptors originate from a human donor in good health.

In the case of this clone: Other nucleotide sequences from this sample produce the same CDR3. This chain links TRBV20-1 with TRBJ1-2; unclear D gene. Trimming took off 5 bases at V and 8 bases at J, with 9 bases between the two ends. Germline-derived CDR1 and CDR2 are DFQATT and SNEGSKA (reference sequence). The CDR3 runs to 10 residues. The CDR3 bases are TGCAGTGCTCCGGTTGGCGGCTACACCTTC. The encoded protein is CSAPVGGYTF.

This chain joins TRBV7-9 and TRBJ1-1, with no clear D. Trimming took off 6 bases at V and 5 bases at J, with 13 bases between the two ends. Germline lookup yields CDR1 SEHNR and CDR2 FQNEAQ (reference sequence). This CDR3 has 13 residues. The DNA for the CDR3 is TGTGCCAGCAGGCGAGGGAGAGGGACTGAAGCTTTCTTT. The encoded protein is CASRRGRGTEAFF.

The chain joins TRBV29-1 to TRBJ2-3; 9 bases are shared with TRBD1. Germline CDR1 is SQVTM and CDR2 is ANQGSEA. CDR3 length: 14 amino acids. V shed 7 bases and J 1 base; nucleotides not matched to a gene: 6. The chain's CDR3 is CSAEGDRGTDTQYF. For the CDR3, the DNA is TGCAGCGCCGAAGGGGACAGGGGCACAGATACGCAGTATTTT.

J is TRBJ1-2 and V is TRBV14, with no clear D. From germline, CDR1 is SGHDN and CDR2 FVKESK. Trimming took 0 bases from V and 4 from J, leaving 6 bases between them. The CDR3 contains 13 residues. CDR3 nucleotide sequence: TGTGCCAGCAGCCAAGACGTTGGCTATGGCTACACCTTC. Translated: CASSQDVGYGYTF.

V gene TRBV7-9 combines with J gene TRBJ1-2; D ambiguous. The CDR3 extends over 13 amino acids. Trimming shortened V by 1 base and J by 4 bases, and 7 bases separated the two germline ends. The germline gives CDR1 SEHNR, CDR2 FQNEAQ (reference sequence). The CDR3 loop reads CASSLEGGYGYTF. In DNA, the CDR3 is TGTGCCAGCAGCTTAGAAGGAGGCTATGGCTACACCTTC.

V usage is TRBV5-8 and J usage is TRBJ2-1; 14 nucleotides line up with TRBD2. From germline, CDR1 is SGHTS and CDR2 YDEGEE. Germline trimming cut 4 bases from V and 9 bases from J; bases unmatched to any gene: 9. The CDR3 is 16 amino acids. The CDR3 DNA reads TGTGCCAGCAGCCTCGGGACTAGCGGGAGTATTGGTGAGCAGTTCTTC. Protein sequence: CASSLGTSGSIGEQFF.

This rearrangement joins TRBV18 to TRBJ2-5, with TRBD2 identical over 8 bases. CDR1 KGHSH and CDR2 LQKENI come from the germline V gene. The length of the CDR3 is 15 residues. The V segment lost 0 bases and the J segment 3 bases; nucleotides outside the gene matches: 3. The CDR3 coding sequence is TGTGCCAGCTCACCACCGGCCGGGAGGGAAGAGACCCAGTACTTC. The encoded protein is CASSPPAGREETQYF.

The rearrangement links TRBV5-1 to TRBJ2-7, with 7 nucleotides matching TRBD1. CDR1 and CDR2 from the germline V gene are SGHRS and YFSETQ. The CDR3 covers 11 residues. The ends lost 4 bases at V and 7 bases at J; junction bases unmatched: 2. CDR3 DNA sequence: TGCGCCAGCAGCCCGGACAGGGAGCAGTACTTC. Its translation: CASSPDREQYF.

The rearrangement uses TRBV7-7 and TRBJ2-7; D unresolved. V lost 1 base and J 6 bases, leaving 10 bases between the germline ends. Germline V gene sequence: CDR1 SSHAT, CDR2 FNYEAQ (reference sequence). The CDR3 has 13 residues. The CDR3 nucleotides read TGTGCCAGCAGCTTAGAACCGTCGGGCGAGCAGTACTTC. Encoded protein: CASSLEPSGEQYF.

The chain is built from TRBV6-5 and TRBJ1-1; D gene ambiguous. Trimming removed 5 bases from V and 3 bases from J, with 16 bases in between. The CDR3 is made up of 15 amino acids. Per germline, CDR1 MNHEY and CDR2 SVGAGI. CDR3 protein: CASSLNRHVDTEAFF. CDR3 in DNA: TGTGCCAGCAGTCTGAATCGACACGTGGACACTGAAGCTTTCTTT.

V and J are TRBV4-1 and TRBJ2-7; D might be TRBD2 (6 bases). Germline CDR1 MGHRA, CDR2 YSYEKL. The V gene lost 0 bases and the J gene lost 5 bases, with 11 bases spanning the gap. The CDR3 is 14 amino acids. The CDR3 spells CASSQDLARDEQYF. The CDR3 nucleotides are TGCGCCAGCAGCCAAGATCTAGCGCGGGACGAGCAGTACTTC.

The chain uses TRBV28 and TRBJ1-5, with 7 bases lining up with TRBD1. CDR1 MDHEN and CDR2 SYDVKM come from the germline V gene. There are 13 residues in the CDR3. V lost 8 bases and J lost 7; bases outside the gene matches: 8. The CDR3 DNA reads as TGTGCCAGCGTCCGGGACAGAAGACAGCCCCAGCATTTT. It specifies CASVRDRRQPQHF. Complete variable domain (other parts from reference TRBV28 and TRBJ1-5): DVKVTQSSRYLVKRTGEKVFLECVQDMDHENMFWYRQDPGLGLRLIYFSYDVKMKEKGDIPEGYSVSREKKERFSLILESASTNQTSMYLCASVRDRRQPQHFGDGTRLSIL.

The chain links TRBV7-9 to TRBJ1-3; TRBD1 matches at 7 bases. Trimming at V came to 3 bases and at J to 2 bases, leaving 4 bases not matched to a gene. Germline loops: CDR1 SEHNR, CDR2 FQNEAQ (reference sequence). This CDR3 comprises 15 residues. CDR3 DNA: TGTGCCAGCAGCTTCCCAACAGGGGCTGGAAACACCATATATTTT. It codes for CASSFPTGAGNTIYF.

This clone was seen only a few times. This sequence joins TRBV19 and TRBJ2-7; TRBD2 matches at 10 bases. Germline lookup yields CDR1 LNHDA and CDR2 SQIVND (reference sequence). The CDR3 has 15 amino acids. The V gene end was trimmed by 2 bases and the J gene end by 2 bases; junction bases not matched to a gene: 3. The CDR3 sequence is CASSIHSGRTYEQYF. The CDR3 nucleotides read TGTGCCAGTAGTATACATAGCGGGAGGACCTACGAGCAGTACTTC.

The J gene is TRBJ2-5, the V gene TRBV14, with TRBD2 matching over 8 bases. After removal of 4 bases from V and 4 bases from J, the junction contained 8 bases not matched to a gene. The CDR3 spans 15 residues. Germline V lookup: CDR1 SGHDN, CDR2 FVKESK. As DNA, the CDR3 is TGTGCCAGCAGCCCGGTTTGGCTAGCGGGAGAGACCCAGTACTTC. Protein product: CASSPVWLAGETQYF.

This chain joins TRBV15 and TRBJ1-1; no firm D call. CDR1 LNHNV and CDR2 YYDKDF come from the germline V gene (reference sequence). V was trimmed by 0 bases and J by 0 bases, leaving 11 bases between them. This CDR3 has 16 residues. This CDR3 is CATSRDLGRVNTEAFF. The DNA for the CDR3 is TGTGCCACCAGCAGAGATCTGGGAAGGGTGAACACTGAAGCTTTCTTT.

This rearrangement joins TRBV5-1 to TRBJ1-2; 7 nucleotides align to TRBD1. This CDR3 has 16 residues. The ends lost 7 bases at V and 2 bases at J; junction bases unmatched: 14. The germline V gene has CDR1 SGHRS and CDR2 YFSETQ. The CDR3 bases are TGCGCCAGCCGCGGCGGGACAGACCTACGCAACTATGGCTACACCTTC. Translating it yields CASRGGTDLRNYGYTF.

The V and J genes are TRBV28 and TRBJ2-7, with D perhaps assigned TRBD1 or TRBD2 (5 bases each). This CDR3 has 17 amino acids. V dropped 1 base and J dropped 0 bases, with 16 bases sitting between them. Germline V lookup: CDR1 MDHEN, CDR2 SYDVKM. CDR3 loop: CASSLFVGTQGSYEQYF. The CDR3 region has the DNA TGTGCCAGCAGTTTATTCGTGGGGACCCAAGGCTCCTACGAGCAGTACTTC. The entire variable domain, with the rest obtained from reference TRBV28 and TRBJ2-7, is as follows: DVKVTQSSRYLVKRTGEKVFLECVQDMDHENMFWYRQDPGLGLRLIYFSYDVKMKEKGDIPEGYSVSREKKERFSLILESASTNQTSMYLCASSLFVGTQGSYEQYFGPGTRLTVT.

The chain links TRBV2 to TRBJ2-1; 11 bases fit TRBD2. Germline V CDR1 and CDR2: SNHLY, FYNNEI. The V and J ends lost 3 bases and 2 bases, in that order; junction bases with no gene match: 12. The CDR3 is made up of 19 amino acids. The CDR3: CASSENTGTSGMTYNEQFF. The DNA for the CDR3 is TGTGCCAGCAGTGAGAACACCGGGACTAGCGGAATGACCTACAATGAGCAGTTCTTC.

The V gene is TRBV6-5, the J gene TRBJ2-1; D is unresolved. The germline V gene encodes CDR1 MNHEY and CDR2 SVGAGI. V lost 10 bases and J 0 bases, leaving 10 bases between the germline ends. The length of the CDR3 is 13 residues. In DNA form, the CDR3 reads TGTGCCACCCGCCTGCGCTCCTACAATGAGCAGTTCTTC. Translation gives CATRLRSYNEQFF.

The CDR3 coding sequence is TGCGCCAGCAGCTCCGGGACAGCCTACGAGCAGTACTTC. Amino acid sequence: CASSSGTAYEQYF. The rearrangement uses TRBV5-1 and TRBJ2-7; TRBD1 matches 7 bases. The CDR3 length is 13 residues. Germline CDR1 and CDR2: SGHRS and YFSETQ. Germline trimming cut 3 bases from V and 2 bases from J; bases unmatched to any gene: 2.

This chain links TRBV5-1 with TRBJ2-1; D perhaps matches TRBD1 (5 bases). CDR3 length equals 13 residues. CDR1 is SGHRS and CDR2 is YFSETQ in the germline V gene. The V end was cut by 4 bases, the J end by 4 bases, with 9 bases between. The CDR3 sequence: CASSRYRYNEQFF. The CDR3 nucleotides read TGCGCCAGCAGCAGATACAGGTACAATGAGCAGTTCTTC.

This chain uses TRBV5-1 with TRBJ1-3; no reliable D call. V was clipped by 0 bases and J by 3 bases, with 7 bases between them. The CDR3 length is 14 residues. Germline CDR1 is SGHRS and CDR2 is YFSETQ. The CDR3 reads CASSLGADGNTIYF. DNA for the CDR3: TGCGCCAGCAGCTTGGGAGCAGATGGAAACACCATATATTTT.

This rearrangement joins TRBV5-1 to TRBJ2-5, with 10 nucleotides matching TRBD2. Germline loops: CDR1 SGHRS, CDR2 YFSETQ. This CDR3 region has 14 residues. The J segment lost 11 bases and the V segment lost 7 bases, leaving 14 bases of the junction unmatched. The CDR3 region is CASRRLAGANEQYF. CDR3 sequence (DNA): TGCGCCAGCCGCCGGCTAGCGGGAGCTAATGAGCAGTACTTC.

The gene calls are TRBV5-4 and TRBJ2-7, with TRBD1 matching over 7 bases. J lost 3 bases, V lost 0 bases, and 6 bases had no gene match. This CDR3 contains 15 residues. The V gene's germline CDR1 is SGHNT and CDR2 YYREEE (reference sequence). The CDR3 region is CASSLAGTADYEQYF. The CDR3 DNA reads TGTGCCAGCAGCTTGGCCGGGACAGCGGACTACGAGCAGTACTTC. Together with reference TRBV5-4 and TRBJ2-7, the CDR3 gives the full variable domain: ETGVTQSPTHLIKTRGQQVTLRCSSQSGHNTVSWYQQALGQGPQFIFQYYREEENGRGNFPPRFSGLQFPNYSSELNVNALELDDSALYLCASSLAGTADYEQYFGPGTRLTVT.

DNA of the CDR3: TGTGCCAGCAGTTTATCGGTTAGCACAGATACGCAGTATTTT. As protein: CASSLSVSTDTQYF. This chain connects TRBV27 to TRBJ2-3; D is uncertain. The germline V gene encodes CDR1 MNHEY and CDR2 SMNVEV (reference sequence). V lost 0 bases to trimming and J lost 0 bases, with 4 bases between them. This CDR3 is built from 14 residues.

This chain links TRBV6-5 with TRBJ2-7; 8 nucleotides align to TRBD2. The CDR3 runs to 15 residues. With V trimmed by 3 bases and J by 3 bases, 7 bases remained unmatched. Germline assignment: CDR1 MNHEY and CDR2 SVGAGI. The DNA for the CDR3 is TGTGCCAGCAGTTATTATTCTAGCGGGCGCTACGAGCAGTACTTC. Translating it yields CASSYYSSGRYEQYF.

This clone came up once. The J gene is TRBJ2-6, the V gene TRBV10-1, with D tentatively TRBD1 (6 bases). Germline loops: CDR1 WNHNN, CDR2 SYGVQD (reference sequence). The CDR3 is 15 amino acids. The germline V and J ends were trimmed by 4 bases and 2 bases, with 9 bases remaining between them. CDR3 residues: CASSGRTAGANVLTF. The CDR3 DNA sequence: TGCGCCAGCAGTGGTCGGACAGCTGGGGCCAACGTCCTGACTTTC.

This clone was seen a handful of times. This chain connects TRBV6-1 to TRBJ1-5; D perhaps matches TRBD1 (5 bases). V was shortened by 2 bases and J by 6 bases, with 11 bases between the two germline ends. The CDR3 sequence is 14 residues long. Germline CDR1 and CDR2: MNHNS and SASEGT. CDR3 residues: CASSELGDIQPQHF. In DNA form, the CDR3 reads TGTGCCAGCAGTGAACTAGGGGATATTCAGCCCCAGCATTTT.

This rearrangement joins TRBV5-1 to TRBJ1-5; TRBD1 might be the D (6 bases). The V end lost 4 bases, the J end lost 4 bases, and 15 bases lay between the germline ends. The CDR3 consists of 15 residues. The germline V gene encodes CDR1 SGHRS and CDR2 YFSETQ. CDR3 in DNA: TGCGCCAGCAGCCCCTCGGGGGCCCTGAATCAGCCCCAGCATTTT. It yields the protein CASSPSGALNQPQHF.

The chain couples TRBV28 to TRBJ1-5, with D uncertain. Trimming shortened V by 4 bases and J by 5 bases, and 9 bases separated the two germline ends. In germline, CDR1 is MDHEN, CDR2 SYDVKM. This CDR3 is built from 13 residues. The CDR3: CASSSRDHQPQHF. CDR3 in DNA: TGTGCCAGCAGTTCCAGAGACCATCAGCCCCAGCATTTT.

The chain combines TRBV6-5 with TRBJ1-1; TRBD1 is a possible D gene (6 bases). This CDR3 has 12 amino acids. V lost 5 bases and J 6 bases, leaving 10 bases between the germline ends. CDR1 and CDR2 (germline): MNHEY, SVGAGI. CDR3: CASSRGQPEAFF. Here the CDR3 DNA reads TGTGCCAGCAGTCGGGGACAACCTGAAGCTTTCTTT.